This TCR beta chain was profiled in a study of response to subunit inactivated influenza vaccine. General study findings and limits: A suggestion made by the authors is that each seasonal influenza vaccination recruits few new T cells.

This clonotype was detected only a few times. Its antigen is unidentified. One entry per CDR3 protein, called by TCRdb with MiXCR from the RT-PCR reads. Seen here are more than 700,000 distinct CDR3 sequences, 21% observed once, and the top ten hold around 9.6%. The receptor comes from a man aged 45-65 years who received an inactivated influenza vaccine. This sample comprised PBMCs from blood, obtained less than 6 days after vaccination.

The CDR3: CASSPNVYEQYF. CDR3 bases: TGTGCCAGCTCACCGAACGTTTACGAGCAGTACTTC. J is TRBJ2-7 and V is TRBV18; D call uncertain. Trimming removed 3 bases from V and 4 bases from J, with 7 bases in between. There are 12 residues in the CDR3. The germline gives CDR1 KGHSH, CDR2 LQKENI.